The entry that follows covers one TCR beta chain sequence. In its sample, this clonotype was seen many times. Its antigen target is currently unknown. An end of the junction does not agree with germline; a read error may underlie this. The record originates from a study of T cells after yellow fever vaccination (dated by TCRdb to about 2019). Some background on the complete study: The SMART-Seq v4 Ultra Low Input RNA kit was used to prepare libraries from fractions with low cell numbers. Two healthy male donors made up the cohort, one aged 18 to 29 years and the other aged 30 to 39 years. Bulk PBMC replicates and cell subsets were isolated from blood drawn at multiple timepoints before and after both primary and secondary immunization. To follow T-cell clones before and after primary and booster YFV17D yellow fever vaccination, bulk TCR alpha and beta repertoires were sequenced over time. Overall study results and their limits: A small share of clonotypes occurred in both CD4 and CD8 compartments, likely arising from convergent recombination. Compared with the primary T-cell response, the secondary T-cell response was faster but weaker, reaching its peak on day 5 rather than on day 15. After the booster, most clones that had expanded after primary vaccination were detected again (about 97% of CD4 and more than 80% of CD8), suggesting broad maintenance of memory. Because the study included only a couple of donors, the extent to which the findings can be generalized is limited. Computational filtering was required because FACS-sorted repertoires could contain abundant contaminating clonotypes from the bulk population.

The sample's treatment or condition, from its label and the paper: live attenuated yellow fever vaccine strain. At each blood-draw timepoint, two biological replicates of bulk PBMCs were collected. A standard Ficoll-Paque protocol was used to isolate PBMCs from peripheral blood. TriZol was used to extract RNA from bulk PBMCs, CD4 and CD8 fractions, and dextramer-positive and dextramer-negative fractions. TCRdb records Illumina NovaSeq 6000 as the sequencer. TCR cDNA was made using 5'RACE template switching, a step that added a universal primer site and unique molecular identifiers. Priming of cDNA synthesis was performed from both the TCR alpha and TCR beta constant segments. Library amplification involved two PCR steps, and the second step added sample barcodes and sequencing adapters. Sequencing of libraries was performed on Illumina HiSeq 2500 (2x100 bp) or NovaSeq (2x150 bp). As for how the authors treated the data: Demultiplexing of reads and collapsing into UMI consensus sequences were performed with MIGEC, and V(D)J alignment was carried out with MiXCR. Clonotypes responding to the vaccine were identified with edgeR on replicate PBMC samples, with the criteria of FDR below 0.01 and a log2 fold change above 5 up to day 15. CD4 or CD8 identity was assigned to each bulk clonotype according to whether the clonotype was present at higher abundance in the sequenced CD4 repertoire or the sequenced CD8 repertoire. Starting from the raw public reads, TCRdb applied fastp trimming at Q25, assembled clones with MiXCR and retained in-frame beta chains. Rows are combined by CDR3 protein, so each entry shows the most common genes and DNA. TCRdb assigned the V and J calls; the authors' analysis was not used. This sample is represented by 250,000 to 400,000 distinct CDR3 sequences; approximately 4% of them were singletons. The top ten constitute less than 20% of the sample.

The TCR comes from a young man who received the YFV17D yellow fever vaccine. The source material was PBMCs, sampled 15 days after the yellow fever booster vaccination.

DNA sequence: TGTGCCAGCAGCTTGACAGGGAGCACAGATACGCAGTATTTT. Its coded protein is CASSLTGSTDTQYF. Rearrangement joined TRBV5-1 to TRBJ2-3; 7 central bases correspond to TRBD1. The CDR3 numbers 14 residues from cysteine through phenylalanine. The kept DNA is CDR3 alone, 42 bases in frame from the first base. The germline V gene encodes CDR1 SGHRS and CDR2 YFSETQ.